This T cell receptor beta chain was captured by sequencing in a study of regulatory T cells in long-lasting Graves disease. Time point in this sample: newly diagnosed GD, antithyroid drugs for less than 3 months. Making the TCR library involved RNA that had been extracted from PBMCs. V was clipped by 7 bases and J by 9 bases, with 21 bases between them. Germline CDR1 is MNHNS and CDR2 is SASEGT. The CDR3 loop spans 14 amino acids. This clonotype was counted many times. Building the TCR beta libraries relied on iRepertoire HTBI primers, and CDR3 regions underwent Arm-PCR. TCRdb re-called the multiplex PCR reads through MiXCR, storing one row per CDR3 protein. Of some 370,000 distinct CDR3 sequences listed, approximately 12% are singletons. These same data were also listed under a study on T cells in Graves' hyperthyroidism and ophthalmopathy. This second study says: If no ophthalmopathy progression occurred within 18 months, Graves' hyperthyroidism was stable. Exclusion followed for patients with uncontrolled infection, other autoimmune disease, pregnancy or lactation. For ophthalmopathy, model prediction preceded onset by a median roughly 6.3 months.

The clonotype comes from a woman between 18 and 29 years old with Graves disease. The chain carries TRBV6-1 and TRBJ1-2; D uncertain. This specimen consisted of peripheral blood mononuclear cells (PBMCs), obtained at new diagnosis, from a patient treated with antithyroid drugs. The chain's CDR3 is CASTLTPKAMSYTF. The CDR3 DNA reads TGTGCCAGCACCCTGACACCAAAAGCTATGAGCTACACCTTC.